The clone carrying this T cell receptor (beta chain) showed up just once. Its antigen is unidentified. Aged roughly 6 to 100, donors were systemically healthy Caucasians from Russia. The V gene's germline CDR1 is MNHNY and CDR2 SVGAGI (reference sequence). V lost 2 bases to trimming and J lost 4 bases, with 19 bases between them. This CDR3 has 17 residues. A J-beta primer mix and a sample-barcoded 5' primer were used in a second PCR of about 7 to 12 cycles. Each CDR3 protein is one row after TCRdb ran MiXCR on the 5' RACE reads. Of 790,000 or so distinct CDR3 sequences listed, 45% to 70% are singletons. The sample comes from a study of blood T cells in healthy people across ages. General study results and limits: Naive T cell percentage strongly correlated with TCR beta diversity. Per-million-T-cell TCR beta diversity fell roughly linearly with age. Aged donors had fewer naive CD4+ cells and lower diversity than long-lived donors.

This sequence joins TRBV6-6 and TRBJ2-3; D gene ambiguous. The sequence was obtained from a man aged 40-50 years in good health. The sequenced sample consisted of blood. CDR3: CASSYAKARRVPDTQYF. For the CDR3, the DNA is TGTGCCAGCAGTTACGCCAAGGCGCGTAGAGTCCCAGATACGCAGTATTTT.